Each of the 19 T cell receptor beta chains below was sequenced from the same sample in a study of blood T cell repertoires in COVID-19. Some clones are missing from TCRdb's copy, which holds only in-frame ones; the method was immunoSEQ multiplex PCR. The table records around 250,000 clones, roughly 88% of them present only once. Sequences were obtained from PBMCs or T cells enriched from blood (not recorded which). These receptors came from a woman in her forties or fifties who had recovered from COVID-19.

This chain uses TRBV6-5 with TRBJ2-3, with 8 bases fitting TRBD1. The CDR3 contains 15 residues. V gave up 6 bases and J gave up 3 bases; unmatched junction bases: 8. The germline V gene has CDR1 MNHEY and CDR2 SVGAGI. The CDR3 DNA is TGTGCCAGCAGGAGAGACAGGGGATTAACAGATACGCAGTATTTT. Encoded protein: CASRRDRGLTDTQYF.

J is TRBJ2-1 and V is TRBV28, with 10 nucleotides matching TRBD2. Germline values: CDR1 MDHEN, CDR2 SYDVKM. The CDR3 loop spans 15 amino acids. V lost 5 bases to trimming and J lost 7 bases; unmatched junction nucleotides: 8. For the CDR3, the DNA is TGTGCCAGCAGTCCCACTAGCGGGGATCGGAATGAGCAGTTCTTC. It specifies CASSPTSGDRNEQFF. The full variable domain, rest sourced from reference TRBV28 and TRBJ2-1, is DVKVTQSSRYLVKRTGEKVFLECVQDMDHENMFWYRQDPGLGLRLIYFSYDVKMKEKGDIPEGYSVSREKKERFSLILESASTNQTSMYLCASSPTSGDRNEQFFGPGTRLTVL.

Many counts were recorded for this clone. The chain carries TRBV6-5 and TRBJ1-2; the D gene is possibly TRBD1 (6 bases). The CDR3 consists of 13 residues. The germline V gene encodes CDR1 MNHEY and CDR2 SVGAGI. The ends were cut back, 8 bases at V and 10 bases at J, with 20 bases in the middle. CDR3 region: CASYYLGGVPYTF. The CDR3 DNA reads TGTGCCAGCTACTATCTAGGGGGGGTCCCCTACACCTTC.

This rearrangement joins TRBV7-2 to TRBJ1-5; 7 bases line up with TRBD1. This CDR3 comprises 14 residues. Germline CDR1 reads SGHTA; CDR2 reads FQGNSA. Trimming removed 5 bases from V and 1 base from J; junction bases left unmatched: 2. The CDR3 region has the DNA TGTGCCAGCAGCGCGACAGGGAGCAATCAGCCCCAGCATTTT. Protein: CASSATGSNQPQHF.

Only a few counts were recorded for this clone. The chain combines TRBV5-5 with TRBJ2-7; tentative D call: TRBD1 (6 bases). The ends were cut back, 0 bases at V and 2 bases at J, with 21 bases in the middle. This CDR3 has 18 amino acids. CDR1 and CDR2 from the germline V gene are SGHKS and YYEKEE (reference sequence). CDR3 bases: TGTGCCAGCAGCTTGGGGGCAGGGGTCACCGGGATAGCCTACGAGCAGTACTTC. Protein: CASSLGAGVTGIAYEQYF.

The J gene is TRBJ2-4, the V gene TRBV7-2; 7 positions match TRBD1. CDR3 length: 15 residues. The junction had 5 bases not matched to a gene; V was cut back by 6 bases and J by 0 bases. Germline-derived CDR1 and CDR2 are SGHTA and FQGNSA. CDR3 loop: CASSGQVVAKNIQYF. CDR3 DNA sequence: TGTGCCAGCAGTGGACAGGTTGTAGCCAAAAACATTCAGTACTTC. Full variable domain (remainder filled in from reference TRBV7-2 and TRBJ2-4): GAGVSQSPSNKVTEKGKDVELRCDPISGHTALYWYRQSLGQGLEFLIYFQGNSAPDKSGLPSDRFSAERTGGSVSTLTIQRTQQEDSAVYLCASSGQVVAKNIQYFGAGTRLSVL.

This clone came up once. This chain uses TRBV10-3 with TRBJ1-1; 12 nucleotides line up with TRBD1. The CDR3 extends over 16 amino acids. With V trimmed by 0 bases and J by 4 bases, 3 bases remained unmatched. Germline-derived CDR1 and CDR2 are ENHRY and SYGVKD. CDR3 protein: CAISESQGQGATEAFF. The CDR3 nucleotides read TGTGCCATCAGTGAGTCGCAGGGACAGGGGGCCACTGAAGCTTTCTTT.

V and J are TRBV15 and TRBJ2-1, with TRBD2 identical over 7 bases. The CDR3 is made up of 14 amino acids. With V trimmed by 8 bases and J by 4 bases, 8 bases remained unmatched. The germline V gene encodes CDR1 LNHNV and CDR2 YYDKDF (reference sequence). DNA for the CDR3: TGTGCCACCTCCGTCAGCGGGATATACAATGAGCAGTTCTTC. Translating it yields CATSVSGIYNEQFF.

The chain is built from TRBV5-1 and TRBJ2-7; D call uncertain. With 2 bases removed from V and 2 bases from J, the gap between germline ends came to 14 bases. The CDR3 extends over 15 amino acids. Germline V gene lookup returns CDR1 SGHRS and CDR2 YFSETQ. The DNA of the CDR3 is TGCGCCAGCAGCTTTGGTGACCGACTTGCCTACGAGCAGTACTTC. It codes for CASSFGDRLAYEQYF.

V is TRBV6-6 and J is TRBJ2-7; the D gene is possibly TRBD2 (5 bases). The V gene lost 7 bases and the J gene lost 3 bases, with 13 bases spanning the gap. The CDR3 extends over 13 amino acids. The germline V gene has CDR1 MNHNY and CDR2 SVGAGI (reference sequence). The CDR3 DNA is TGTGCCAGCACGAGGACTGAGGTCTACGAGCAGTACTTC. It translates to CASTRTEVYEQYF.

The rearrangement joins TRBV7-9 to TRBJ1-3; D perhaps matches TRBD1 (6 bases). The CDR3 has 14 residues. Per the germline V gene, CDR1 is SEHNR and CDR2 is FQNEAQ (reference sequence). V shed 5 bases and J shed 4 bases, with 12 bases lying between them. CDR3 in amino acids: CASSQRQAGNTIYF. CDR3 DNA sequence: TGTGCCAGCAGCCAAAGACAGGCAGGAAACACCATATATTTT. Variable domain in full (rest from reference TRBV7-9 and TRBJ1-3): DTGVSQNPRHKITKRGQNVTFRCDPISEHNRLYWYRQTLGQGPEFLTYFQNEAQLEKSRLLSDRFSAERPKGSFSTLEIQRTEQGDSAMYLCASSQRQAGNTIYFGEGSWLTVV.

In this sample, this clone turned up once. The chain recombines TRBV10-2 with TRBJ2-4, with a tentative D call TRBD2 (5 bases). V was clipped by 0 bases and J by 7 bases, with 10 bases between them. The CDR3 consists of 14 residues. Germline-derived CDR1 and CDR2 are WSHSY and SAAADI. The CDR3 loop reads CASSESSTGNIQYF. CDR3 in DNA: TGCGCCAGCAGTGAGTCTTCGACGGGGAACATTCAGTACTTC.

The chain recombines TRBV7-9 with TRBJ2-7; D is uncertain. CDR1 is SEHNR and CDR2 is FQNEAQ in the germline V gene (reference sequence). The CDR3 runs 15 residues. Trimming pared 2 bases from V and 1 base from J, leaving 12 bases between. This chain's CDR3 is CASSLTADSSYEQYF. CDR3 DNA sequence: TGTGCCAGCAGCTTAACGGCTGACTCTTCCTACGAGCAGTACTTC.

This clone was observed once. The gene calls are TRBV28 and TRBJ1-2; D unresolved. CDR1 is MDHEN, CDR2 SYDVKM, per germline. The CDR3 is made up of 16 amino acids. Trimming cost V 4 bases and J 2 bases, with 17 bases left between them. The CDR3 spells CASSSLVGSRNYGYTF. The CDR3 nucleotides read TGTGCCAGCAGTTCACTGGTGGGGAGCCGGAACTATGGCTACACCTTC.

J is TRBJ2-2 and V is TRBV27; TRBD1 agrees at 7 bases. Germline CDR1 reads MNHEY; CDR2 reads SMNVEV (reference sequence). CDR3 length: 14 residues. With V trimmed by 6 bases and J by 0 bases, 1 base remained unmatched. The CDR3 DNA reads as TGTGCCAGCAGGGGACAGTCGAACACCGGGGAGCTGTTTTTT. It is translated as CASRGQSNTGELFF.

The rearrangement links TRBV28 to TRBJ2-3; TRBD1 is a possible D gene (5 bases). The germline gives CDR1 MDHEN, CDR2 SYDVKM. The CDR3 has 12 residues. V lost 5 bases, J lost 9 bases, and 12 bases lay in between. CDR3 sequence (DNA): TGTGCCAGCAGTCTGGGGCAGGGCACGCAGTATTTT. It translates to CASSLGQGTQYF.

This sequence joins TRBV6-5 and TRBJ2-3; D is uncertain. The V gene lost 7 bases and the J gene lost 0 bases, with 11 bases spanning the gap. The germline V gene has CDR1 MNHEY and CDR2 SVGAGI. The CDR3 spans 14 residues. The DNA for the CDR3 is TGTGCCAGCACCTTGACGGGTAGCACAGATACGCAGTATTTT. Encoded protein: CASTLTGSTDTQYF.

CDR3 amino acids: CASSWGQAYEQYF. In DNA, the CDR3 is TGTGCCAGCAGCTGGGGACAAGCATACGAGCAGTACTTC. This chain links TRBV7-2 with TRBJ2-7; perhaps TRBD1 as D (6 bases). This CDR3 is built from 13 residues. V was clipped by 4 bases and J by 4 bases, with 11 bases between them. The germline CDR1 and CDR2 sequences are SGHTA and FQGNSA.

The chain combines TRBV7-2 with TRBJ2-1, with TRBD2 matching 12 bases. The J segment lost 7 bases and the V segment lost 5 bases, leaving 9 bases of the junction unmatched. CDR1 is SGHTA, CDR2 FQGNSA, per germline. The length of the CDR3 is 16 residues. CDR3 bases: TGTGCCAGCAGCCCGATGACTAGCGGGAGATTAAATGAGCAGTTCTTC. Amino acids: CASSPMTSGRLNEQFF.